This T cell receptor (beta chain) derives from a study of cytomegalovirus exposure and HLA in healthy donors. Although they were nominally healthy when sampled, donors likely had unrecorded immune exposures. Both 60 Vbeta primers and 13 Jbeta primers went into the PCR. Sequenced by immunoSEQ multiplex PCR; TCRdb stores in-frame clones only, minus some. The repertoire includes approximately 130,000 clones, 79% of them detected once, and about 1% sits in the top ten. Germline V gene sequence: CDR1 SGHVS, CDR2 FQNEAQ. Losses at the gene ends were 5 bases for V and 4 bases for J; bases not matched to a gene: 7. The CDR3 has 16 residues.

The sequence was obtained from a male donor in good health and CMV-seronegative. The genes are TRBV7-8 and TRBJ1-4; TRBD1 matches at 10 bases. Sample: PBMCs. The DNA for the CDR3 is TGTGCCAGCAGCCCCGGGACAGGGGCGGATAATGAAAAACTGTTTTTT. It translates to CASSPGTGADNEKLFF.